This TCR beta chain was sequenced during a study of T cell responses to AZD1222 COVID-19 vaccine. This clone was seen a single time. Sequenced by immunoSEQ multiplex PCR; TCRdb stores in-frame clones only, minus some. The data hold 100,000 to 150,000 clones, with around 93% observed a single time. The V end was cut by 4 bases, the J end by 2 bases, with 16 bases between. The germline V gene has CDR1 SGDLS and CDR2 YYNGEE. The CDR3 has 16 residues. The chain employs TRBV9 and TRBJ2-1; possibly TRBD1 or TRBD2 for D (6 bases each). The specimen was peripheral blood, collected 28 days after the second AZD1222 dose. The source is an adult who received the AZD1222 COVID-19 vaccine. CDR3 sequence reads: CASSTAVGGTYNEQFF. The CDR3 nucleotides read TGTGCCAGCAGCACCGCCGTGGGGGGCACCTACAATGAGCAGTTCTTC. Full variable domain (rest looked up from reference TRBV9 and TRBJ2-1): DSGVTQTPKHLITATGQRVTLRCSPRSGDLSVYWYQQSLDQGLQFLIQYYNGEERAKGNILERFSAQQFPDLHSELNLSSLELGDSALYFCASSTAVGGTYNEQFFGPGTRLTVL.